Listed below are T cell receptor beta chains from one sample, sequenced in a study of blood T cell repertoires in COVID-19. Assay used: immunoSEQ multiplex PCR; TCRdb lists only in-frame clones, some missing. The repertoire includes some 260,000 clones, under 85% of them detected once, and over 3% sits in the top ten. Sequenced material: peripheral blood. These receptor sequences come from a middle-aged woman with active or convalescent COVID-19. The CDR3 runs from the conserved cysteine through the conserved F or W. Fields, in order: J gene, D gene, CDR3 length, clone size, V gene, CDR3 protein, CDR3 DNA. The D gene is left open where the match is weak. The size entry is marked missing in some rows and otherwise reads once, few, many or a size class.

J: TRBJ2-3
D: TRBD1
length: 11
size: -
V: TRBV27
CDR3: CASSGDRAQYF
DNA: TGTGCCAGCAGTGGTGACAGGGCGCAGTATTTT

J: TRBJ1-1
D: TRBD1
length: 14
size: -
V: TRBV5-1
CDR3: CASSPRQGGTEAFF
DNA: TGCGCCAGCAGCCCCCGGCAGGGGGGCACTGAAGCTTTCTTT

J: TRBJ1-2
D: -
length: 16
size: -
V: TRBV18
CDR3: CASSPDRPGSGYGYTF
DNA: TGTGCCAGCTCACCCGATAGACCGGGATCAGGCTATGGCTACACCTTC

J: TRBJ2-1
D: TRBD2
length: 14
size: -
V: TRBV3-1/TRBV3-2
CDR3: CASSLGLAGDEQFF
DNA: TGTGCCAGCAGCCTCGGACTAGCGGGGGATGAGCAGTTCTTC

J: TRBJ1-1
D: TRBD1
length: 15
size: -
V: TRBV6-5
CDR3: CASRDTGTGDTEAFF
DNA: TGTGCCAGCAGAGATACCGGGACAGGGGACACTGAAGCTTTCTTT

J: TRBJ1-6
D: -
length: 13
size: -
V: TRBV12-3/TRBV12-4
CDR3: CASSLMENSPLHF
DNA: TGTGCCAGCAGTTTAATGGAGAATTCACCCCTCCACTTT

J: TRBJ2-5
D: TRBD1
length: 13
size: -
V: TRBV5-4
CDR3: CASSRQGEETQYF
DNA: TGTGCCAGCAGCCGACAGGGGGAAGAGACCCAGTACTTC

J: TRBJ1-1
D: -
length: 16
size: -
V: TRBV9
CDR3: CASSVETGLPWTEAFF
DNA: TGTGCCAGCAGCGTGGAGACAGGTCTTCCTTGGACTGAAGCTTTCTTT

J: TRBJ1-5
D: TRBD1
length: 16
size: -
V: TRBV28
CDR3: CASKIFDRVRYQPQHF
DNA: TGTGCCAGCAAGATTTTCGACAGGGTAAGGTATCAGCCCCAGCATTTT

J: TRBJ2-1
D: -
length: 14
size: -
V: TRBV15
CDR3: CATSRERLADEQFF
DNA: TGTGCCACCAGCAGAGAACGTCTAGCAGATGAGCAGTTCTTC

J: TRBJ2-4
D: -
length: 14
size: -
V: TRBV4-1
CDR3: CASSPRWGVGIQYF
DNA: TGCGCCAGCAGCCCGCGTTGGGGGGTTGGCATTCAGTACTTC

J: TRBJ1-3
D: -
length: 16
size: few
V: TRBV5-4
CDR3: CASSDPDRSSGNTIYF
DNA: TGTGCCAGCAGCGACCCTGACAGGAGCTCTGGAAACACCATATATTTT

J: TRBJ1-4
D: -
length: 12
size: once
V: TRBV6-2/TRBV6-3
CDR3: CASSPVNEKLFF
DNA: TGTGCCAGCAGTCCCGTAAATGAAAAACTGTTTTTT

J: TRBJ1-5
D: -
length: 16
size: -
V: TRBV19
CDR3: CASSIVGQGGEEPQHF
DNA: TGTGCCAGTAGTATAGTTGGCCAGGGAGGAGAGGAGCCCCAGCATTTT

J: TRBJ1-1
D: -
length: 15
size: many
V: TRBV15
CDR3: CATSRVHREEGRAFF
DNA: TGTGCCACCAGCAGAGTACACCGGGAGGAGGGAAGGGCTTTCTTT

J: TRBJ1-1
D: -
length: 13
size: many
V: TRBV9
CDR3: CASSVFVNTEAFF
DNA: TGTGCCAGCAGCGTATTCGTGAACACTGAAGCTTTCTTT

J: TRBJ1-6
D: -
length: 15
size: -
V: TRBV5-1
CDR3: CASSIGGGGNSPLHF
DNA: TGCGCCAGCTCGATTGGGGGAGGGGGTAATTCACCCCTCCACTTT

J: TRBJ2-1
D: -
length: 13
size: few
V: TRBV18
CDR3: CASSPPKTGEQFF
DNA: TGTGCCAGCTCACCACCGAAGACAGGCGAGCAGTTCTTC

J: TRBJ2-3
D: -
length: 16
size: -
V: TRBV7-9
CDR3: CASSFIGRGIADTQYF
DNA: TGTGCCAGCAGCTTTATTGGGCGAGGGATCGCAGATACGCAGTATTTT

J: TRBJ2-7
D: -
length: 12
size: few
V: TRBV3-1/TRBV3-2
CDR3: CASSQAAAEQYF
DNA: TGTGCCAGCAGCCAAGCGGCGGCCGAGCAGTACTTC

J: TRBJ1-6
D: TRBD1
length: 14
size: once
V: TRBV19
CDR3: CASSNRGPGSPLHF
DNA: TGTGCCAGTAGTAACAGGGGGCCCGGTTCACCCCTCCACTTT

J: TRBJ1-1
D: -
length: 13
size: -
V: TRBV19
CDR3: CASSQSENTEAFF
DNA: TGTGCCAGTAGTCAGTCAGAGAACACTGAAGCTTTCTTT

J: TRBJ2-5
D: TRBD2
length: 16
size: -
V: TRBV24-1
CDR3: CATSDLSGGRQETQYF
DNA: TGTGCCACCAGTGATTTAAGCGGGGGGCGCCAAGAGACCCAGTACTTC

J: TRBJ2-1
D: -
length: 13
size: -
V: TRBV4-1
CDR3: CASSQEGGNEQFF
DNA: TGCGCCAGCAGCCAAGAAGGGGGTAATGAGCAGTTCTTC

J: TRBJ1-3
D: -
length: 14
size: -
V: TRBV28
CDR3: CASSLTVSGNTIYF
DNA: TGTGCCAGCAGCCTGACAGTCTCTGGAAACACCATATATTTT

J: TRBJ1-1
D: -
length: 13
size: few
V: TRBV15
CDR3: CATSRDSRGEAFF
DNA: TGTGCCACCAGCAGAGATTCCCGGGGAGAAGCTTTCTTT

J: TRBJ2-3
D: -
length: 16
size: -
V: TRBV12-2
CDR3: CASRAPAGGGTDTQYF
DNA: TGTGCAAGTCGCGCCCCCGCGGGGGGGGGAACAGATACGCAGTATTTT

J: TRBJ2-1
D: TRBD2
length: 16
size: -
V: TRBV27
CDR3: CASGTSGGDSYNEQFF
DNA: TGTGCCAGCGGGACTAGCGGGGGCGACTCCTACAATGAGCAGTTCTTC

J: TRBJ1-2
D: -
length: 13
size: -
V: TRBV2
CDR3: CASSAQANYGYTF
DNA: TGTGCCAGCAGCGCACAAGCTAACTATGGCTACACCTTC

J: TRBJ2-2
D: -
length: 17
size: -
V: TRBV5-4
CDR3: CASSLAGRQGNTGELFF
DNA: TGTGCCAGCAGCTTGGCGGGTCGGCAGGGCAACACCGGGGAGCTGTTTTTT

J: TRBJ1-2
D: -
length: 14
size: -
V: TRBV6-5
CDR3: CAARSRGPGYGYTF
DNA: TGTGCTGCTCGGTCAAGGGGCCCCGGCTATGGCTACACCTTC

J: TRBJ2-3
D: TRBD2
length: 16
size: -
V: TRBV7-9
CDR3: CASSFLAGGRQDTQYF
DNA: TGTGCCAGCAGCTTCCTAGCGGGGGGGCGGCAAGATACGCAGTATTTT